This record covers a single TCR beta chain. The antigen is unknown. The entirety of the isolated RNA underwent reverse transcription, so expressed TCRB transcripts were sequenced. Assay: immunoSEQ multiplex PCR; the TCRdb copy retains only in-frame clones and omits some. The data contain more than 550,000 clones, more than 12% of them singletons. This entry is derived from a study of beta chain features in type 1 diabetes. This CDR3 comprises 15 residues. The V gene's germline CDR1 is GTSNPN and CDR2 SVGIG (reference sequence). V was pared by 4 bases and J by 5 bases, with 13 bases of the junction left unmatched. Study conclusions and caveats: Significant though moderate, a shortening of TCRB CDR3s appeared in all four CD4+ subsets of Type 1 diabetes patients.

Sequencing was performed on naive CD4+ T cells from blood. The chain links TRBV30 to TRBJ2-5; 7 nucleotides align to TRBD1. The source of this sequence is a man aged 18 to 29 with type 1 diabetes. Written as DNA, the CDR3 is TGTGCCTGGATGAAGACAGGGCACTTTGGCGAGACCCAGTACTTC. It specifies CAWMKTGHFGETQYF.